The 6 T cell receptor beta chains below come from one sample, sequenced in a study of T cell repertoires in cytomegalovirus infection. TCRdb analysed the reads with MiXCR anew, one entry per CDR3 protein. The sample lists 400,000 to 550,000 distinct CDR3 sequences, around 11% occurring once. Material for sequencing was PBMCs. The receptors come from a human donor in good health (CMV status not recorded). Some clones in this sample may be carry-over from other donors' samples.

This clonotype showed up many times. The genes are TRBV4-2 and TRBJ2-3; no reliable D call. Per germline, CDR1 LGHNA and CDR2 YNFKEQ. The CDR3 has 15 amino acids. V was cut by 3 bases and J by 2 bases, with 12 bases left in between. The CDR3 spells CASSQDKRITDTQYF. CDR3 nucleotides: TGTGCCAGCAGCCAGGATAAACGGATCACAGATACGCAGTATTTT.

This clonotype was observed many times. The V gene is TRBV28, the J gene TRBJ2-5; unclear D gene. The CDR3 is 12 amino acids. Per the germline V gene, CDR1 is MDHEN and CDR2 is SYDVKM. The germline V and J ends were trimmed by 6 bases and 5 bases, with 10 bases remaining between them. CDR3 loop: CASRLRTETQYF. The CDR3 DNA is TGTGCCAGCAGATTAAGAACGGAGACCCAGTACTTC.

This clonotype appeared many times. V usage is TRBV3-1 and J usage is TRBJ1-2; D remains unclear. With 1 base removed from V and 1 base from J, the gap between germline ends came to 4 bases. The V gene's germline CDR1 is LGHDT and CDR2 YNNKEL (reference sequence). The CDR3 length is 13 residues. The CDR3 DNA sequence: TGTGCCAGCAGCCAAGGGATTAACTATGGCTACACCTTC. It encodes CASSQGINYGYTF.

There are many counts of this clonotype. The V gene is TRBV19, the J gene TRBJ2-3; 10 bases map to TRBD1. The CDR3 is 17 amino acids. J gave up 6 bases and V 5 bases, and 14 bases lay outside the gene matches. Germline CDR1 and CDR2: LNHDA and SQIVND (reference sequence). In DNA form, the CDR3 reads TGTGCCAGTAGTCACAGGAAACCGGGACAGGGGATTGATACGCAGTATTTT. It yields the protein CASSHRKPGQGIDTQYF. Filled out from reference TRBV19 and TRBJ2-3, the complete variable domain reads DGGITQSPKYLFRKEGQNVTLSCEQNLNHDAMYWYRQDPGQGLRLIYYSQIVNDFQKGDIAEGYSVSREKKESFPLTVTSAQKNPTAFYLCASSHRKPGQGIDTQYFGPGTRLTVL.

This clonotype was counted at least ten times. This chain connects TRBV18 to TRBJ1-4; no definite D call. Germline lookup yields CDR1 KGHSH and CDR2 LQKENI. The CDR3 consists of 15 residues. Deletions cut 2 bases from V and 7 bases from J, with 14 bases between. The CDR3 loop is CASSPATDRGEKLFF. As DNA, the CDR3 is TGTGCCAGCTCACCAGCGACCGACCGAGGTGAAAAACTGTTTTTT.

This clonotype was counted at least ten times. The CDR3 region is CASSLAWVLGGVMNTEAFF. The CDR3 bases are TGTGCCAGCAGCTTAGCGTGGGTATTAGGAGGGGTCATGAACACTGAAGCTTTCTTT. The rearrangement uses TRBV13 and TRBJ1-1, with a tentative D call TRBD1 (5 bases). This CDR3 comprises 19 residues. Looked up from germline, CDR1 is PRHDT and CDR2 is FYEKMQ (reference sequence). V lost 1 base, J lost 0 bases, and 21 bases lay in between.